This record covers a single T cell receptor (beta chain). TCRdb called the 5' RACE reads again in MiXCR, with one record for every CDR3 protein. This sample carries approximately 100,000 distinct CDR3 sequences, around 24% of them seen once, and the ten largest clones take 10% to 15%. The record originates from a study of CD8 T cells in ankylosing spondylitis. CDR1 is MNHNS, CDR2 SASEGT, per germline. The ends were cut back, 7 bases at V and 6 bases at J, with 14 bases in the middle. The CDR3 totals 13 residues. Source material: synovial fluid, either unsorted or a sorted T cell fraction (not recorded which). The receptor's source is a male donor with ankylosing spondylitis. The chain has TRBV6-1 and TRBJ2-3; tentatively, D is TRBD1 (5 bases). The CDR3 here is CASMGPGRDTQYF. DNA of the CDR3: TGTGCCAGCATGGGTCCAGGGCGCGATACGCAGTATTTT.